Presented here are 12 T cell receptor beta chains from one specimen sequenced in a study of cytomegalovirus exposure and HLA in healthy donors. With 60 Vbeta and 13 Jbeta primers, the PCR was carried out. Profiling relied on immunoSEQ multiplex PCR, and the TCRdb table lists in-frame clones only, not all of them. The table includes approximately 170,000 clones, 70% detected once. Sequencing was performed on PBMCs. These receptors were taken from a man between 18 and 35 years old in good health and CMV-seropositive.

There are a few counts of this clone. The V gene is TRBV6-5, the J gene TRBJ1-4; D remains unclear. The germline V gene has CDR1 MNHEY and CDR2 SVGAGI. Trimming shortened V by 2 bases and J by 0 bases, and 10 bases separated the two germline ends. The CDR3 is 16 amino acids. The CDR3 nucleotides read TGTGCCAGCAGTTACGACGCAGGTACAACTAATGAAAAACTGTTTTTT. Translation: CASSYDAGTTNEKLFF.

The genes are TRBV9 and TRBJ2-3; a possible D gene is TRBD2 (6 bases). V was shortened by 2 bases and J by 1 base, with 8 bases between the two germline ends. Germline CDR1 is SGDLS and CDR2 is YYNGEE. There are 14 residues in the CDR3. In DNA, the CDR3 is TGTGCCAGCAGCGTGTTAGCGGGCACAGATACGCAGTATTTT. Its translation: CASSVLAGTDTQYF.

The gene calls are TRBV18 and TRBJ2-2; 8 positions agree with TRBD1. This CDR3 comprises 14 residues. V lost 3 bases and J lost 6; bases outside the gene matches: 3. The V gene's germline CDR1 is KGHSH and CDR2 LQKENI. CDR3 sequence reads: CASSPDRAAGELFF. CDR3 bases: TGTGCCAGCTCACCGGACAGGGCGGCCGGGGAGCTGTTTTTT.

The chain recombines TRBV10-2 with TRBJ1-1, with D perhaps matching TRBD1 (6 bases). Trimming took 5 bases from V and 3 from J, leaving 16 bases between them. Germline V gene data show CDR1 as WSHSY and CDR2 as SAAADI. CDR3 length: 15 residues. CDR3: CASSSQGRPYTEAFF. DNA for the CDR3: TGCGCCAGCAGTTCACAGGGACGTCCGTACACTGAAGCTTTCTTT.

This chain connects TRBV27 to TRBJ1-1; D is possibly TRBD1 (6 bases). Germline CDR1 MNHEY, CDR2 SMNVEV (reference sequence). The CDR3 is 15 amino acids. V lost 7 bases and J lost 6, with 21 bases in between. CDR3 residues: CASTRGGGSGAEAFF. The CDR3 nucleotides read TGTGCCAGCACGAGAGGGGGGGGGTCTGGGGCTGAAGCTTTCTTT.

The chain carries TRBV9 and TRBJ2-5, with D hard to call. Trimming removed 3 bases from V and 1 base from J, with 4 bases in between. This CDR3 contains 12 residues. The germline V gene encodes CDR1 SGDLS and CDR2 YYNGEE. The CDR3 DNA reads TGTGCCAGCAGCGCCTTCCAAGAGACCCAGTACTTC. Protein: CASSAFQETQYF. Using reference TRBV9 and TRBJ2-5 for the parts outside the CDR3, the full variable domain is DSGVTQTPKHLITATGQRVTLRCSPRSGDLSVYWYQQSLDQGLQFLIQYYNGEERAKGNILERFSAQQFPDLHSELNLSSLELGDSALYFCASSAFQETQYFGPGTRLLVL.

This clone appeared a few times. DNA of the CDR3: TGTGCCAGCAGCCCCGGACAGTTCTCTGGAAACACCATATATTTT. Translated: CASSPGQFSGNTIYF. The chain recombines TRBV14 with TRBJ1-3, with D possibly matching TRBD1 (6 bases). Per germline, CDR1 SGHDN and CDR2 FVKESK. The CDR3 has 15 amino acids. The ends were cut back, 4 bases at V and 0 bases at J, with 10 bases in the middle.

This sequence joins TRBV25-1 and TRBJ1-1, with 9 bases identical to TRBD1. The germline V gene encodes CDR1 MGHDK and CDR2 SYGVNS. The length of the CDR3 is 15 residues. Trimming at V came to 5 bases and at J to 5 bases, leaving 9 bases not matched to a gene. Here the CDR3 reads CASSPGTGIFTEAFF. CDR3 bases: TGTGCCAGCAGTCCCGGGACAGGGATTTTTACTGAAGCTTTCTTT.

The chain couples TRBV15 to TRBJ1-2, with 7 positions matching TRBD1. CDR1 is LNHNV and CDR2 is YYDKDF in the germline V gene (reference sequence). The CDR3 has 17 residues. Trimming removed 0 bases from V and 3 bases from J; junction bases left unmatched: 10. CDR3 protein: CATSRDTGAAAHYGYTF. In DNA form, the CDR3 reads TGTGCCACCAGCAGAGATACAGGGGCCGCAGCCCACTATGGCTACACCTTC.

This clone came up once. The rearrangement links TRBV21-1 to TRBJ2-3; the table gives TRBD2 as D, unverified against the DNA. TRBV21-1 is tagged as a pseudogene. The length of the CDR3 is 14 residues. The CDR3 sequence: CATLGRGSTDTQYF. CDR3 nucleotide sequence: TGTGCCACCCTCGGGAGGGGGAGCACAGATACGCAGTATTTT.

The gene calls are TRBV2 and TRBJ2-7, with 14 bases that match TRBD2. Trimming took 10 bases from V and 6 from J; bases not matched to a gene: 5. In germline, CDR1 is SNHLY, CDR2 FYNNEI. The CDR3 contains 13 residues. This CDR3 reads CATSGLAGGEQYV. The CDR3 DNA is TGTGCCACCTCCGGACTAGCGGGAGGCGAGCAGTACGTC.

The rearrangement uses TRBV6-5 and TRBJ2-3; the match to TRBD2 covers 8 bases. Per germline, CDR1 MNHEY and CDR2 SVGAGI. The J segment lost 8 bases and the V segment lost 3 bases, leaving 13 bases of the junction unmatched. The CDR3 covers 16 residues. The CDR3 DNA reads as TGTGCCAGCAGTTATAAGGGCGGGGGGATCGGGAGTACGCAGTATTTT. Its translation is CASSYKGGGIGSTQYF.